Each of the 18 T cell receptor beta chains below was sequenced from the same sample in a study of cytomegalovirus exposure and HLA in healthy donors. This table comes from immunoSEQ multiplex PCR, and its TCRdb copy is limited to in-frame clones, with some not included. In the table there are 70,000 to 85,000 clones, about 93% of which are singletons. The sequencing sample was made of PBMCs. The receptor source for this set is a woman in her late teens or twenties in good health and CMV-seropositive.

J is TRBJ2-1 and V is TRBV5-8; 11 bases line up with TRBD2. The CDR3 runs to 16 residues. In germline, CDR1 is SGHTS, CDR2 YDEGEE. Germline trimming cut 4 bases from V and 7 bases from J; bases unmatched to any gene: 10. CDR3 coding DNA: TGTGCCAGCAGCCAGGGGACTAGCGGATTGTATAATGAGCAGTTCTTC. Residues: CASSQGTSGLYNEQFF.

The V and J genes are TRBV27 and TRBJ2-5, with TRBD2 matching over 9 bases. Trimming cost V 5 bases and J 4 bases; bases outside gene matches: 5. From germline, CDR1 is MNHEY and CDR2 SMNVEV (reference sequence). The CDR3 extends over 14 amino acids. The CDR3 DNA is TGTGCCAGCAGTCATCGGACTAGCGCAGAGACCCAGTACTTC. This translates into CASSHRTSAETQYF.

This sequence joins TRBV7-2 and TRBJ2-6; D might be TRBD1 (6 bases). Between the trimmed V and J ends, which lost 5 bases and 3 bases, there was a span of 20 bases. Germline CDR1 is SGHTA and CDR2 is FQGNSA. The CDR3 contains 18 residues. The CDR3 loop is CASSPGQGSRGGANVLTF. The CDR3 nucleotides are TGTGCCAGCAGCCCGGGGCAGGGGTCGAGGGGTGGGGCCAACGTCCTGACTTTC.

This clone was found once. The chain links TRBV4-3 to TRBJ2-7; D may be TRBD1 (6 bases). Trimming removed 0 bases at V and 6 bases at J, with 12 bases between. The CDR3 has 14 amino acids. Per the germline V gene, CDR1 is LGHNA and CDR2 is YSLEER. Written as DNA, the CDR3 is TGCGCCAGCAGCCAAGATACAGGGAAGAGCGAGCAGTACTTC. Encoded protein: CASSQDTGKSEQYF.

J is TRBJ2-7 and V is TRBV2; D gene unclear. This CDR3 comprises 14 residues. Trimming removed 5 bases at V and 3 bases at J, with 14 bases between. Looked up from germline, CDR1 is SNHLY and CDR2 is FYNNEI. The CDR3 DNA sequence: TGTGCCAGCAGTCGACAAAAAGACCTCTACGAGCAGTACTTC. It codes for CASSRQKDLYEQYF.

CDR3 coding DNA: TGTGCCAGCAGTCCCGACAGGGTGCATATCTCTGGGGCCAACGTCCTGACTTTC. Translating gives CASSPDRVHISGANVLTF. The chain combines TRBV27 with TRBJ2-6; 7 nucleotides align to TRBD1. The junction had 10 bases not matched to a gene; V was cut back by 5 bases and J by 0 bases. The CDR3 runs to 18 residues. Germline CDR1 is MNHEY and CDR2 is SMNVEV (reference sequence).

The chain carries TRBV30 and TRBJ1-2; no firm D call. V dropped 6 bases and J dropped 6 bases, with 8 bases sitting between them. The germline gives CDR1 GTSNPN, CDR2 SVGIG (reference sequence). CDR3 length equals 10 residues. CDR3 DNA: TGTGCCTGTGAGCCCGATGGCTACACCTTC. It is translated as CACEPDGYTF.

The genes are TRBV2 and TRBJ2-3; 13 bases fit TRBD2. The CDR3 contains 17 residues. Germline V gives CDR1 SNHLY, CDR2 FYNNEI. V dropped 5 bases and J dropped 3; count of bases not matched to a gene: 8. This CDR3 is CASSQRTSGGETDTQYF. CDR3 in DNA: TGTGCCAGCAGTCAGAGGACTAGCGGGGGTGAGACAGATACGCAGTATTTT.

This clone was seen only once. The gene calls are TRBV5-1 and TRBJ2-5; D is unclear. V lost 0 bases, J lost 4 bases, and 7 bases lay in between. The germline CDR1 and CDR2 sequences are SGHRS and YFSETQ. The CDR3 is 13 residues long. The CDR3 reads CASSLGAGETQYF. The CDR3 DNA reads TGCGCCAGCAGCTTGGGAGCAGGAGAGACCCAGTACTTC.

The V and J genes are TRBV5-1 and TRBJ2-5; the D is unclear. Germline lookup yields CDR1 SGHRS and CDR2 YFSETQ. The CDR3 has 8 amino acids. V lost 4 bases, J lost 13 bases, and 5 bases lay in between. The CDR3 region has the DNA TGCGCCAGCAGCCCGAGGTACTTC. Residues: CASSPRYF.

Notes on this clone: The junction and the germline gene differ at one end; a read error may be behind it. The rearrangement joins TRBV29-1 to TRBJ1-2; TRBD1 aligns across 11 bases. Per germline, CDR1 SQVTM and CDR2 ANQGSEA. The CDR3 contains 16 residues. The CDR3 is CSVEGPRDRGTGGYTF. DNA of the CDR3: TGCAGCGTCGAAGGCCCTCGGGACAGGGGGACTGGGGGCTACACCTTC.

The rearrangement links TRBV12-5 to TRBJ2-3, with D uncertain. Trimming stripped 5 bases from V and 0 bases from J, with 9 bases between. This CDR3 spans 14 amino acids. Germline assignment: CDR1 LGHNT and CDR2 FRNRAP. CDR3 in amino acids: CASGPGTSTDTQYF. In DNA form, the CDR3 reads TGTGCTAGTGGTCCAGGTACTAGCACAGATACGCAGTATTTT. Combining the CDR3 with reference TRBV12-5 and TRBJ2-3 gives the whole variable domain DARVTQTPRHKVTEMGQEVTMRCQPILGHNTVFWYRQTMMQGLELLAYFRNRAPLDDSGMPKDRFSAEMPDATLATLKIQPSEPRDSAVYFCASGPGTSTDTQYFGPGTRLTVL.

V usage is TRBV2 and J usage is TRBJ2-2; D might be TRBD1 (5 bases). From germline, CDR1 is SNHLY and CDR2 FYNNEI. Trimming stripped 6 bases from V and 1 base from J, with 15 bases between. This CDR3 is built from 16 residues. The CDR3 DNA follows: TGTGCCAGCAGCGCGCGCCCAGGGATGAACACCGGGGAGCTGTTTTTT. Translating it yields CASSARPGMNTGELFF.

The chain uses TRBV5-6 and TRBJ1-3; 8 bases agree with TRBD1. The CDR3 extends over 15 amino acids. CDR1 and CDR2 from the germline V gene are SGHDT and YYEEEE. V dropped 4 bases and J dropped 3; count of bases not matched to a gene: 6. The CDR3 sequence: CASSKAGTGGNTIYF. Written as DNA, the CDR3 is TGTGCCAGCAGCAAGGCCGGGACAGGTGGAAACACCATATATTTT. Full variable domain (missing parts from reference TRBV5-6 and TRBJ1-3): DAGVTQSPTHLIKTRGQQVTLRCSPKSGHDTVSWYQQALGQGPQFIFQYYEEEERQRGNFPDRFSGHQFPNYSSELNVNALLLGDSALYLCASSKAGTGGNTIYFGEGSWLTVV.

This chain links TRBV5-4 with TRBJ1-2; D is undetermined. The CDR3 runs to 14 residues. Trimming took off 5 bases at V and 3 bases at J, with 14 bases between the two ends. The germline gives CDR1 SGHNT, CDR2 YYREEE (reference sequence). The CDR3 is CASRMGGFDYGYTF. In nucleotides, the CDR3 is TGTGCCAGCAGAATGGGAGGTTTTGACTATGGCTACACCTTC.

V is TRBV2 and J is TRBJ2-2, with unresolved D. This CDR3 is built from 15 residues. The germline V gene encodes CDR1 SNHLY and CDR2 FYNNEI. The germline V and J ends were trimmed by 10 bases and 1 base, with 16 bases remaining between them. CDR3 in amino acids: CATTDQHKNTGELFF. As DNA, the CDR3 is TGTGCCACCACTGACCAACACAAGAACACCGGGGAGCTGTTTTTT.

The chain carries TRBV9 and TRBJ1-1; the D gene is possibly TRBD1 (5 bases). The CDR3 loop spans 14 amino acids. Trimming took 0 bases from V and 4 from J, leaving 10 bases between them. The germline V gene encodes CDR1 SGDLS and CDR2 YYNGEE. The CDR3 region is CASSVASGGTEAFF. For the CDR3, the DNA is TGTGCCAGCAGCGTAGCATCCGGGGGCACTGAAGCTTTCTTT.

The chain is built from TRBV30 and TRBJ1-2; 7 bases fit TRBD1. The V segment lost 2 bases and the J segment 3 bases; nucleotides outside the gene matches: 3. Germline CDR1 GTSNPN, CDR2 SVGIG (reference sequence). The length of the CDR3 is 13 residues. This CDR3 is CAWSPDRDYGYTF. The CDR3 DNA sequence: TGTGCCTGGAGTCCTGACAGGGACTATGGCTACACCTTC.